Below, one TCR beta chain is given with its context. Its antigen is unidentified. The data were taken from a study of shared clonotypes between healthy human individuals. At the level of the study: Every donor yielded three CD4 naive, three CD4 memory, two CD8 naive and one CD8 memory plate.

This table comes from immunoSEQ multiplex PCR, and its TCRdb copy is limited to in-frame clones, with some not included. Of around 940,000 clones listed, 70% to 85% are singletons. Study results and limitations: In general, naive subsets displayed greater estimated richness than memory subsets did. Lower generation probabilities were found for non-shared clonotypes than for those shared by all four donors.

This CDR3 is built from 14 residues. The ends were cut back, 8 bases at V and 0 bases at J, with 8 bases in the middle. Germline V gene sequence: CDR1 ENHRY, CDR2 SYGVKD. The TCR originated in a man between 18 and 29 years old in good health. Sequenced material: memory CD4+ T cells sorted from blood. Described subset: CD45RA-negative fraction. The chain joins TRBV10-3 to TRBJ2-6; D call uncertain. As DNA, the CDR3 is TGTGCCATCTCACGTAGCTCTGGGGCCAACGTCCTGACTTTC. This sequence encodes CAISRSSGANVLTF.